This T cell receptor beta chain was sequenced for a study of T cells in Graves' hyperthyroidism and ophthalmopathy. Across the study: Peripheral blood was collected at initial diagnosis, before any treatment.

The CDR3 regions of TCR beta were amplified from RNA transcripts. Initially, a first-round RT-PCR of the TCR CDR3 employed the HTBI primer set. One entry per CDR3 protein, called by TCRdb with MiXCR from the multiplex PCR reads. The sample consists of some 180,000 distinct CDR3 sequences, over 15% of them appearing once. In this sample, this clonotype turned up a few times. Its antigen is as yet unknown. Study-level results: Model output signaled ophthalmopathy a median approximately six months ahead of onset.

The CDR3 consists of 16 residues. CDR1 MGHRA and CDR2 YSYEKL come from the germline V gene. V shed 1 base and J 4 bases; nucleotides not matched to a gene: 9. Subjects aged 18 to 65 presented with newly diagnosed hyperthyroidism of less than 2 months' duration. Those patients with uncontrolled infection, other autoimmune disease, pregnancy or lactation were excluded. The material sequenced was blood. This clonotype was sampled from a woman aged 45-59 years with Graves' hyperthyroidism. This chain uses TRBV4-1 with TRBJ1-2, with 7 positions matching TRBD1. This CDR3 is CASSQGRQGTIYGYTF. In DNA, the CDR3 is TGCGCCAGCAGCCAAGGCAGACAGGGTACGATCTATGGCTACACCTTC.